Below, 11 T cell receptor beta chains from the same sample are listed, as sequenced in a study of blood T cell repertoires in COVID-19. The repertoire was sequenced with immunoSEQ multiplex PCR; TCRdb's copy has only in-frame clones and lacks some. The repertoire holds over 50,000 clones, with 80% to 95% as singletons. The sample was peripheral blood. The receptors originated from a man in his fifties with active COVID-19.

V usage is TRBV19 and J usage is TRBJ1-1, with D perhaps matching TRBD1 (6 bases). Germline V lookup: CDR1 LNHDA, CDR2 SQIVND (reference sequence). V lost 5 bases and J 2 bases, leaving 15 bases between the germline ends. The CDR3 length is 15 residues. The CDR3 nucleotides are TGTGCCAGTAGTCTACCCGGGACATTAAACACTGAAGCTTTCTTT. It translates to CASSLPGTLNTEAFF.

The CDR3 DNA is TGCAGCGTTGGGCCGGGACAAAGTAAAAATGAGCAGTTCTTC. The encoded protein is CSVGPGQSKNEQFF. The chain recombines TRBV29-1 with TRBJ2-1, with a weak D call TRBD1 (6 bases). Germline CDR1 is SQVTM and CDR2 is ANQGSEA. The CDR3 runs 14 residues. With 4 bases removed from V and 7 bases from J, the gap between germline ends came to 17 bases.

The V gene is TRBV6-6, the J gene TRBJ2-7, with 10 positions matching TRBD2. V was pared by 9 bases and J by 6 bases, with 14 bases of the junction left unmatched. Per germline, CDR1 MNHNY and CDR2 SVGAGI (reference sequence). The CDR3 is 15 amino acids. Here the CDR3 reads CASGDGSGRAGEQYF. The CDR3 DNA is TGTGCCAGTGGGGATGGCAGCGGGAGGGCCGGCGAGCAGTACTTC.

CDR3 amino acids: CASSNPRGRGTDTQYF. The CDR3 DNA reads as TGTGCCAGCAGTAACCCCAGGGGGCGAGGCACAGATACGCAGTATTTT. The V call is TRBV28, the J call TRBJ2-3; 8 positions match TRBD1. CDR1 and CDR2 (germline): MDHEN, SYDVKM. With V trimmed by 5 bases and J by 1 base, 8 bases remained unmatched. The CDR3 totals 16 residues.

This chain uses TRBV21-1 with TRBJ1-5; the table calls TRBD1, which could not be checked here. TRBV21-1 is shown as a pseudogene. The CDR3 loop spans 16 amino acids. The CDR3 region has the DNA TGTGCCAGCAGCAAAGCTTGGGCCGATACCGATCAGCCCCAGCATTTT. Its protein is CASSKAWADTDQPQHF.

The count of this clone is one. The V call is TRBV19, the J call TRBJ2-3, with TRBD1 matching 8 bases. CDR1 is LNHDA, CDR2 SQIVND, per germline (reference sequence). J gave up 2 bases and V 4 bases, and 8 bases lay outside the gene matches. This CDR3 spans 16 amino acids. The CDR3 is CASSTRQGTFTDTQYF. The CDR3 bases are TGTGCCAGTAGTACCAGACAGGGGACCTTCACAGATACGCAGTATTTT.

CDR3 bases: TGTGCCATCAGTGACAGAGGGGGTTCTAGCACAGATACGCAGTATTTT. It codes for CAISDRGGSSTDTQYF. This chain connects TRBV10-3 to TRBJ2-3, with a possible D match to TRBD1 (6 bases). Germline values: CDR1 ENHRY, CDR2 SYGVKD. V lost 3 bases and J lost 0, with 13 bases in between. The CDR3 runs to 16 residues.

J is TRBJ2-1 and V is TRBV12-3 or TRBV12-4; D is unclear. V dropped 3 bases and J dropped 8 bases, with 5 bases sitting between them. The CDR3 extends over 11 amino acids. The CDR3 region has the DNA TGTGCCAGCAGTTTGAGCCATGAGCAGTTCTTC. Translation: CASSLSHEQFF.

The chain recombines TRBV10-3 with TRBJ2-3; TRBD1 is a possible D gene (6 bases). Trimming left V 6 bases short and J 1 base short, with 11 bases between. This CDR3 contains 14 residues. In germline, CDR1 is ENHRY, CDR2 SYGVKD. The CDR3 DNA follows: TGTGCCATCAGAGGTGGGGGCGGCACAGATACGCAGTATTTT. Amino acids: CAIRGGGGTDTQYF.

In this sample, this clone turned up once. The V gene is TRBV12-3 or TRBV12-4, the J gene TRBJ2-1, with D hard to call. This CDR3 has 12 amino acids. V was clipped by 7 bases and J by 11 bases, with 15 bases between them. The CDR3 protein is CASKSASNKQFF. The CDR3 region has the DNA TGTGCCAGCAAATCAGCGTCTAATAAGCAGTTCTTC.

The chain recombines TRBV2 with TRBJ2-3; maybe TRBD2 (6 bases). Germline-derived CDR1 and CDR2 are SNHLY and FYNNEI. V was shortened by 3 bases and J by 2 bases, with 9 bases between the two germline ends. This CDR3 is 14 amino acids long. The CDR3 sequence: CASSDRGNTDTQYF. In DNA, the CDR3 is TGTGCCAGCAGTGATCGGGGGAACACAGATACGCAGTATTTT. Combining the CDR3 with reference TRBV2 and TRBJ2-3 gives the whole variable domain EPEVTQTPSHQVTQMGQEVILRCVPISNHLYFYWYRQILGQKVEFLVSFYNNEISEKSEIFDDQFSVERPDGSNFTLKIRSTKLEDSAMYFCASSDRGNTDTQYFGPGTRLTVL.